These T cell receptor beta chains were read from a single sample in a study of identifying expanded T cells in peripheral blood. The data were produced by immunoSEQ multiplex PCR, yet TCRdb's version contains in-frame clones alone and is incomplete. The sample contains about 86,000 clones, approximately 85% of which appear only once. Material for sequencing was blood. These receptors all stem from a person aged 18-69 years in good health. Both conserved end residues are part of each CDR3. Fields, in order: J gene, D gene, V gene, clone size, CDR3 DNA, CDR3 protein. The D gene is left open where the match is weak. A clone size is listed for some rows: how often the clone was seen (once, few, many), or a class if it is expanded.

J gene: TRBJ1-5
D gene: .
V gene: TRBV5-1
clone size: .
CDR3 DNA: TGCGCCAGCAGCTTGACAGGTGGTTACAATCAGCCCCAGCATTTT
CDR3 protein: CASSLTGGYNQPQHF

J gene: TRBJ2-1
D gene: TRBD2
V gene: TRBV7-8
clone size: few
CDR3 DNA: TGTGCCAGCAGCCGGACTAGCGGCCCCTACAATGAGCAGTTCTTC
CDR3 protein: CASSRTSGPYNEQFF

J gene: TRBJ2-3
D gene: TRBD1
V gene: TRBV5-1
clone size: .
CDR3 DNA: TGCGCCAGCAGCTTGACAGGGGATGTGGCAGATACGCAGTATTTT
CDR3 protein: CASSLTGDVADTQYF

J gene: TRBJ1-5
D gene: .
V gene: TRBV1
clone size: .
CDR3 DNA: TGCACCAGCAGCCAAGCCCCTAGGGGGTACAGCAATCAGCCCCAGCATTTT
CDR3 protein: CTSSQAPRGYSNQPQHF

J gene: TRBJ2-7
D gene: .
V gene: TRBV19
clone size: .
CDR3 DNA: TGTGCCAGTAGCTCCAGGGCTTCCTCCTACGAGCAGTACTTC
CDR3 protein: CASSSRASSYEQYF

J gene: TRBJ1-4
D gene: .
V gene: TRBV5-6
clone size: .
CDR3 DNA: TGTGCCAGCAGCTTGTACCAGGGGCACTTCCAAAAACTGTTTTTT
CDR3 protein: CASSLYQGHFQKLFF

J gene: TRBJ2-7
D gene: .
V gene: TRBV12-5
clone size: .
CDR3 DNA: TGTGCTAGTGGCCGGGGCTACGAGCAGTACTTC
CDR3 protein: CASGRGYEQYF

J gene: TRBJ2-1
D gene: TRBD2
V gene: TRBV9
clone size: few
CDR3 DNA: TGTGCCAGCAGAAGGACTAGCGGGGACAATGAGCAGTTCTTC
CDR3 protein: CASRRTSGDNEQFF

J gene: TRBJ1-2
D gene: .
V gene: TRBV10-3
clone size: .
CDR3 DNA: TGTGCCATCAGTGAGGACAGTAACTATGGCTACACCTTC
CDR3 protein: CAISEDSNYGYTF

J gene: TRBJ2-7
D gene: TRBD2
V gene: TRBV11-2
clone size: .
CDR3 DNA: TGTGCCAGCAGCTTAGATTCCGGGACTAGTCGTTACGAGCAGTACTTC
CDR3 protein: CASSLDSGTSRYEQYF

J gene: TRBJ1-2
D gene: TRBD1
V gene: TRBV2
clone size: .
CDR3 DNA: TGTGCCAGCAACCCGGGACAGGGAGGCTACACCTTC
CDR3 protein: CASNPGQGGYTF

J gene: TRBJ1-2
D gene: .
V gene: TRBV4-3
clone size: .
CDR3 DNA: TGCGCCAGCAGCCAAGAATCCAGGGTAAACTATGGCTACACCTTC
CDR3 protein: CASSQESRVNYGYTF

J gene: TRBJ2-6
D gene: .
V gene: TRBV6-6
clone size: .
CDR3 DNA: TGTGCCAGCAGTCCCGCCTCTGGGGCCAACGTCCTGACTTTC
CDR3 protein: CASSPASGANVLTF

J gene: TRBJ2-3
D gene: .
V gene: TRBV5-4
clone size: .
CDR3 DNA: TGTGCCAGCAGCCAAGATTCCGGTAGCCCTAGCACAGATACGCAGTATTTT
CDR3 protein: CASSQDSGSPSTDTQYF